This TCR beta chain was found in a study of T cell responses to AZD1222 COVID-19 vaccine. Here immunoSEQ multiplex PCR was the method, and the copy in TCRdb shows in-frame clones only, minus some. This sample has about 130,000 clones, with 85% to 95% found just once. The V end was cut by 1 base, the J end by 7 bases, with 6 bases between. The CDR3 runs 12 residues. Per the germline V gene, CDR1 is SGHVS and CDR2 is FQNEAQ. The V call is TRBV7-8, the J call TRBJ2-3; no firm D call. This sequence originates from an adult in good health. The specimen was peripheral blood, collected on day 0 of AZD1222 vaccination. CDR3 nucleotides: TGTGCCAGCAGCTTAGAAGGGAATACGCAGTATTTT. Translating gives CASSLEGNTQYF.